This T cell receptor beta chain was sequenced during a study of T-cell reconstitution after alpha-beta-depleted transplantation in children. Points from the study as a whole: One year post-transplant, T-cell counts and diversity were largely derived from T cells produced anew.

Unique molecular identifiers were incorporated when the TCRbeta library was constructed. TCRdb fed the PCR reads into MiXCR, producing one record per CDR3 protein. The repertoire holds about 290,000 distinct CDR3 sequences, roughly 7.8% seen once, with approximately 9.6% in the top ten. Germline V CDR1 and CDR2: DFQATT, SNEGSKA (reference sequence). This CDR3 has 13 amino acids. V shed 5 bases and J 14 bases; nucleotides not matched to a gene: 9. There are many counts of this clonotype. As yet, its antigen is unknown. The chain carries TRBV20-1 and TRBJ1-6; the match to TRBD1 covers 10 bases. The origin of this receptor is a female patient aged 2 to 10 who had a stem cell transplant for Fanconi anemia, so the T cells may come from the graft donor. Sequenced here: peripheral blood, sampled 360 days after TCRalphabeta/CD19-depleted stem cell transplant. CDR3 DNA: TGCAGTGCTGGGACAGGGGCGAAAAAATCCCTCCACTTT. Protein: CSAGTGAKKSLHF.